Listed here are 10 T cell receptor beta chains from one sample, sequenced in a study of blood T cell repertoires in COVID-19. Using immunoSEQ multiplex PCR, the repertoire was profiled, and TCRdb retains in-frame clones only, with some absent. Altogether roughly 340,000 clones are present, 75% to 90% being singletons, with the ten largest covering around 1%. The sequencing input was PBMCs or T cells enriched from blood (not recorded which). All receptors come from a man aged 18-30 years who had recovered from COVID-19.

There are a few counts of this clone. The V and J genes are TRBV28 and TRBJ1-1; 8 nucleotides agree with TRBD1. Per germline, CDR1 MDHEN and CDR2 SYDVKM. Trimming at V came to 6 bases and at J to 0 bases, leaving 3 bases not matched to a gene. This CDR3 is 14 amino acids long. CDR3 DNA sequence: TGTGCCAGCAGAAAGGGACAGGTGAACACTGAAGCTTTCTTT. It specifies CASRKGQVNTEAFF.

This rearrangement joins TRBV12-5 to TRBJ1-1, with 11 bases identical to TRBD1. This CDR3 is built from 16 residues. Germline CDR1 reads LGHNT; CDR2 reads FRNRAP. V lost 6 bases and J lost 3; bases outside the gene matches: 9. CDR3 DNA sequence: TGTGCTAGTGGCCGAGGACAGGGGGCGCGGCACACTGAAGCTTTCTTT. Its protein product is CASGRGQGARHTEAFF.

The chain carries TRBV9 and TRBJ2-1; D is ambiguous. Per the germline V gene, CDR1 is SGDLS and CDR2 is YYNGEE. CDR3 length: 14 amino acids. V was cut by 4 bases and J by 4 bases, with 12 bases left in between. CDR3 protein: CASSPPKKYNEQFF. As DNA, the CDR3 is TGTGCCAGCAGCCCCCCTAAGAAGTACAATGAGCAGTTCTTC. The full variable domain, completed using reference TRBV9 and TRBJ2-1, is DSGVTQTPKHLITATGQRVTLRCSPRSGDLSVYWYQQSLDQGLQFLIQYYNGEERAKGNILERFSAQQFPDLHSELNLSSLELGDSALYFCASSPPKKYNEQFFGPGTRLTVL.

This clone was seen only a few times. The chain uses TRBV19 and TRBJ1-2, with TRBD1 identical over 9 bases. The CDR3 spans 13 residues. V gave up 0 bases and J gave up 13 bases; unmatched junction bases: 6. Germline CDR1 LNHDA, CDR2 SQIVND (reference sequence). CDR3 amino acids: CASSIEGTGKRTF. The CDR3 DNA reads as TGTGCCAGTAGTATAGAAGGGACAGGGAAACGCACCTTC.

The chain is built from TRBV27 and TRBJ2-1; 9 bases align to TRBD2. The trim removed 2 bases at V and 7 bases at J, leaving 12 bases unmatched. There are 17 residues in the CDR3. CDR1 is MNHEY and CDR2 is SMNVEV in the germline V gene (reference sequence). CDR3 residues: CASSLVRVAGELNEQFF. Written as DNA, the CDR3 is TGTGCCAGCAGTTTAGTCCGGGTAGCGGGAGAGCTGAATGAGCAGTTCTTC.

The rearrangement uses TRBV20-1 and TRBJ2-2; D call uncertain. From germline, CDR1 is DFQATT and CDR2 SNEGSKA (reference sequence). CDR3 length equals 11 residues. Trimming removed 3 bases at V and 7 bases at J, with 6 bases between. CDR3 DNA sequence: TGCAGTGCTAGTCCCGGCGGGGAGCTGTTTTTT. Protein product: CSASPGGELFF.

The chain employs TRBV5-1 and TRBJ2-2; 12 bases agree with TRBD1. The CDR3 totals 15 residues. Germline CDR1 SGHRS, CDR2 YFSETQ. V lost 4 bases and J lost 7; bases outside the gene matches: 5. For the CDR3, the DNA is TGCGCCAGCAGCCGCGGGACAGGGGGCAACGGGGAGCTGTTTTTT. It yields the protein CASSRGTGGNGELFF.

The rearrangement joins TRBV10-3 to TRBJ2-6; maybe TRBD2 (5 bases). The CDR3 contains 15 residues. Trimming took 3 bases from V and 2 from J, leaving 8 bases between them. Germline loops: CDR1 ENHRY, CDR2 SYGVKD. This CDR3 reads CAISDGEAGANVLTF. The CDR3 DNA reads TGTGCCATCAGTGACGGGGAAGCTGGGGCCAACGTCCTGACTTTC.

This chain uses TRBV7-6 with TRBJ2-1; D is unclear. V was cut by 2 bases and J by 0 bases, with 8 bases left in between. The CDR3 loop spans 15 amino acids. Looked up from germline, CDR1 is SGHVS and CDR2 is FNYEAQ. The CDR3 region has the DNA TGTGCCAGCAGCTTAAAGCACCTCTCCTACAATGAGCAGTTCTTC. Its protein product is CASSLKHLSYNEQFF.

This clone occurred once. V and J are TRBV18 and TRBJ1-3; no definite D call. The CDR3 consists of 12 residues. Trimming took off 9 bases at V and 2 bases at J, with 8 bases between the two ends. Per germline, CDR1 KGHSH and CDR2 LQKENI. CDR3: CASLSAGNTIYF. CDR3 DNA sequence: TGTGCCAGTCTTTCAGCTGGAAACACCATATATTTT.